Here is one T cell receptor (beta chain) with its context. Antigen specificity is unknown. The sample comes from a study of T cell responses to AZD1222 COVID-19 vaccine. Whole-study findings and limits: Mapped onto spike, vaccine-associated CD4 TCRs spanned it and were dominant at 160-218 and 743-854. Nearly half of unique spike-specific TCRs reportedly avoided B.1.351 and B.1.1.7 mutated regions. Mostly white British, mostly female donors; authors suggested clonal diversity may be underestimated.

Libraries were prepared by immunoSEQ multiplex PCR; TCRdb keeps only in-frame clonotypes and omits some of them. The sample holds over 130,000 clones, 80% to 95% seen once. This receptor was obtained from an adult who received the AZD1222 COVID-19 vaccine. The sample in question was peripheral blood, obtained 28 days after the second AZD1222 dose.

Here the CDR3 DNA reads TGCAGCGTTGTTGACCCTAGCGGGAACAAAAACATTCAGTACTTC. Translation: CSVVDPSGNKNIQYF. V gene TRBV29-1 combines with J gene TRBJ2-4, with 9 nucleotides matching TRBD2. CDR1 and CDR2 (germline): SQVTM, ANQGSEA. V was clipped by 4 bases and J by 3 bases; unmatched bases: 7. The CDR3 has 15 residues.